Sequencing of this TCR beta chain was carried out in a study of CD8+CD57+ T cells in acquired aplastic anemia. According to the study, genomic DNA was the template for TCR beta VDJ and CDR3 profiling. TCRdb re-called the reads through MiXCR, storing one row per CDR3 protein. This sample has under 200,000 distinct CDR3 sequences, with 64% found just once. CDR3 length: 15 amino acids. CDR1 is SGHVS and CDR2 is FNYEAQ in the germline V gene. Trimming pared 5 bases from V and 0 bases from J, leaving 8 bases between. This clonotype was obtained from a human donor with severe aplastic anemia or a healthy control (not recorded which). Sequences were obtained from sorted CD4+, CD8+, or CD8+CD57+ T cells (not recorded which) from PBMCs. The chain carries TRBV7-6 and TRBJ2-6; D call uncertain. The CDR3 region is CASSRTISGANVLTF. The CDR3 DNA reads TGTGCCAGCAGCCGAACTATCTCTGGGGCCAACGTCCTGACTTTC. The whole variable domain, remainder taken from reference TRBV7-6 and TRBJ2-6, is GAGVSQSPRYKVTKRGQDVALRCDPISGHVSLYWYRQALGQGPEFLTYFNYEAQQDKSGLPNDRFSAERPEGSISTLTIQRTEQRDSAMYRCASSRTISGANVLTFGAGSRLTVL.